The rows below give T cell receptor beta chains drawn from one sample of a study of blood T cell repertoires in COVID-19. Clones were sequenced by immunoSEQ multiplex PCR, and TCRdb holds only the in-frame ones, with some missing. The data hold around 250,000 clones, with 88% observed a single time. Specimen: PBMCs or T cells enriched from blood (not recorded which). These receptors all come from a woman aged 40 to 50 with acute COVID-19. Each CDR3 is given with its conserved first and last residue. The D gene is left open where the match is weak. Clone sizes are given selectively: once, few, many, or a class where the clone is expanded.

abundance,v_gene,d_gene,j_gene,CDR3nt,CDR3aa
NA,TRBV6-5,NA,TRBJ1-6,TGTGCCAGCAAGACAGCTAATAATTCACCCCTCCACTTT,CASKTANNSPLHF
few,TRBV29-1,TRBD1,TRBJ2-2,TGCAGCGTCGGACAGGGATCGAACACCGGGGAGCTGTTTTTT,CSVGQGSNTGELFF
NA,TRBV7-6,NA,TRBJ2-2,TGTGCCAGCTGCAGGACAACGAACACCGGGGAGCTGTTTTTT,CASCRTTNTGELFF
NA,TRBV7-9,TRBD2,TRBJ2-3,TGTGCCAGCAGCCCGAATGTGGGGGGGGAGACAGATACGCAGTATTTT,CASSPNVGGETDTQYF
NA,TRBV27,NA,TRBJ1-5,TGTGCCAGCAGTTCCCTGGGCAGGGATCAGCCCCAGCATTTT,CASSSLGRDQPQHF
NA,TRBV25-1,TRBD2,TRBJ2-5,TGTGCCAGCAGTCAACCGGGACTAGCGAAAGAGACCCAGTACTTC,CASSQPGLAKETQYF
NA,TRBV19,TRBD2,TRBJ2-2,TGTGCCAGTAGTAGTTTCGTAGCGGGAGCCCCGGGGGAGCTGTTTTTT,CASSSFVAGAPGELFF
once,TRBV7-6,NA,TRBJ1-2,TGTGCCAGCAGCTTAGGTACAGGGCCGCGCTATGGCTACACCTTC,CASSLGTGPRYGYTF
NA,TRBV5-4,NA,TRBJ1-1,TGTGCCAGCAGCTCCAAACAGGGTTACACTGAAGCTTTCTTT,CASSSKQGYTEAFF
NA,TRBV28,NA,TRBJ1-4,TGTGCCAGCAGTCCGAGAAGGACACCTGCAACTAATGAAAAACTGTTTTTT,CASSPRRTPATNEKLFF
NA,TRBV11-2,TRBD1,TRBJ2-7,TGTGCCAGCAGCTCCCCCACAGGGACAGGTGTATGGCTGTACGAGCAGTACTTC,CASSSPTGTGVWLYEQYF
once,TRBV7-2,NA,TRBJ1-1,TGTGCCAGCAGCCCCTCTCGTAGGATAAGGGGGTCTGAAGCTTTCTTT,CASSPSRRIRGSEAFF
NA,TRBV5-4,TRBD1,TRBJ1-2,TGTGCCAGCAGATGGCGGGACAGACCAGTTGGGTACACCTTC,CASRWRDRPVGYTF
few,TRBV6-2/TRBV6-3,TRBD2,TRBJ2-3,TGTGCCAGCAGCCTCGGGACTAGCCCAGATACGCAGTATTTT,CASSLGTSPDTQYF
NA,TRBV9,NA,TRBJ2-4,TGTGCCAGCAGCGTAGCAGGGCGGGGAAACATTCAGTACTTC,CASSVAGRGNIQYF
NA,TRBV2,NA,TRBJ1-4,TGTGCCAGCAGTGCCGAAATTCGGGATGAAAAACTGTTTTTT,CASSAEIRDEKLFF
NA,TRBV12-5,TRBD1,TRBJ1-6,TGTGCTAGTGGTTTGGTAGAGGGGGCCAGTTCACCCCTCCACTTT,CASGLVEGASSPLHF
NA,TRBV2,TRBD2,TRBJ2-3,TGTGCCAGCAGTGAAGCTAGCGGGGTCACAGATACGCAGTATTTT,CASSEASGVTDTQYF
NA,TRBV4-1,NA,TRBJ1-1,TGCGCCAGCAGCCAAGATTCGGGGGGACGCCCTGAAGCTTTCTTT,CASSQDSGGRPEAFF
NA,TRBV6-5,NA,TRBJ1-1,TGTGCCAGCAGTAGCAGGGCTGAAGCTTTCTTT,CASSSRAEAFF
NA,TRBV5-1,NA,TRBJ2-1,TGCGCCAGCAGCTTGGACCCGGGGAATGAGCAGTTCTTC,CASSLDPGNEQFF
NA,TRBV9,NA,TRBJ1-2,TGTGCCAGCAGCCCCCAGGGAACAGCTAACTATGGCTACACCTTC,CASSPQGTANYGYTF
NA,TRBV7-9,TRBD1,TRBJ2-1,TGTGCCAGCAGCCTAAGACAGGGGCGTCCGTTCTTC,CASSLRQGRPFF
NA,TRBV19,TRBD1,TRBJ1-2,TGTGCCAGTAGTATAAGACAGGGGGCGCAAGGCTACACCTTC,CASSIRQGAQGYTF
NA,TRBV24-1,TRBD1,TRBJ2-5,TGTGCCACCAGTCAAGACCGTGGGGACAGGGCAGAGACCCAGTACTTC,CATSQDRGDRAETQYF
NA,TRBV27,TRBD1,TRBJ1-1,TGTGCCAGCAGGACGGGACAGATGAACACTGAAGCTTTCTTT,CASRTGQMNTEAFF
NA,TRBV4-2,NA,TRBJ1-1,TGTGCCAGCAGCCGGTACAGGGTAATCGACACTGAAGCTTTCTTT,CASSRYRVIDTEAFF
NA,TRBV5-5,TRBD2,TRBJ2-1,TGTGCCAGCAGCCCGACCGGGACTAGACACAATGAGCAGTTCTTC,CASSPTGTRHNEQFF
NA,TRBV7-2,NA,TRBJ2-3,TGTGCCAGCAGCTTAGGGAGTTTGGGAGATACGCAGTATTTT,CASSLGSLGDTQYF
NA,TRBV9,NA,TRBJ2-4,TGTGCCAGCAGCGTAGACCGGGATCACATTCAGTACTTC,CASSVDRDHIQYF
NA,TRBV18,NA,TRBJ2-7,TGTGCCAGCTCACCAGCGGGTTCAGGCTACGAGCAGTACTTC,CASSPAGSGYEQYF
NA,TRBV11-3,NA,TRBJ2-2,TGTGCCAGCAGTCCAGGTTCAGGGGAGCTGTTTTTT,CASSPGSGELFF
NA,TRBV3-1/TRBV3-2,NA,TRBJ2-5,TGTGCCAGCAGCCAGAGTGGGAGAGGCCAAGAGACCCAGTACTTC,CASSQSGRGQETQYF